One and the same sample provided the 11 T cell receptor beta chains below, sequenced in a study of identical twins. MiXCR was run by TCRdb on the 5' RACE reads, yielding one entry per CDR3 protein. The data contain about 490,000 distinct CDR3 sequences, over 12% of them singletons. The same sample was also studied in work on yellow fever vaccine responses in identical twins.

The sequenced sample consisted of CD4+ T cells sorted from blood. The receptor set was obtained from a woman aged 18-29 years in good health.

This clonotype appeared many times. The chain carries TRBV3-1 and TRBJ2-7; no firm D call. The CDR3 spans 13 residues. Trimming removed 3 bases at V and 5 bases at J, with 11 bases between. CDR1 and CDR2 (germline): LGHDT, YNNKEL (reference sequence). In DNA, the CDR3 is TGTGCCAGCAGCCATTCTTATGGGAACGAGCAGTACGTC. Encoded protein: CASSHSYGNEQYV.

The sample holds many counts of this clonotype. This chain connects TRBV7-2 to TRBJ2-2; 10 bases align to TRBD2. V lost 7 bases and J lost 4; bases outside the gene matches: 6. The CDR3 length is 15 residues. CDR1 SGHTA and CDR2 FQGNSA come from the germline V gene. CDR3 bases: TGTGCCAGCACCCCTAGCGGGAGTTTCACCGGGGAGCTGTTTTTT. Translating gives CASTPSGSFTGELFF.

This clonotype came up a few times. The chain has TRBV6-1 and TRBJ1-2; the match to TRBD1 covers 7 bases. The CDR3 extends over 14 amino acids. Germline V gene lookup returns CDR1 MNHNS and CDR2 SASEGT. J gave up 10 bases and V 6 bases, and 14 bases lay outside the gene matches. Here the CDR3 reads CASSPQAGGVYYTF. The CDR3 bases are TGTGCCAGCAGCCCGCAGGCAGGGGGAGTATACTACACCTTC.

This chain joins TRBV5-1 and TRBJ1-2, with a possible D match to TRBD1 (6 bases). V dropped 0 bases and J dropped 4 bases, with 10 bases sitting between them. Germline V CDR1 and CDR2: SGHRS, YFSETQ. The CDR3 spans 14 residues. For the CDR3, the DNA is TGCGCCAGCAGCTTGGATCCGACAGGCTATGGCTACACCTTC. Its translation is CASSLDPTGYGYTF.

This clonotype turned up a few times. The CDR3 sequence: CASSLPEQWETQYF. The CDR3 coding sequence is TGCGCCAGCAGCTTGCCGGAACAATGGGAGACCCAGTACTTC. The rearrangement joins TRBV5-1 to TRBJ2-5; D call uncertain. Trimming took off 1 base at V and 5 bases at J, with 12 bases between the two ends. The CDR3 length is 14 residues. Germline V gene data show CDR1 as SGHRS and CDR2 as YFSETQ.

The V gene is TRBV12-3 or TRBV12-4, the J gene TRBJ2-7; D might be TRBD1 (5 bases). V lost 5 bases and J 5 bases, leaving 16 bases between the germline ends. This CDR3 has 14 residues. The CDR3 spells CASSATQGYHEQYF. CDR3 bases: TGTGCCAGCAGTGCAACTCAGGGATACCACGAGCAGTACTTC.

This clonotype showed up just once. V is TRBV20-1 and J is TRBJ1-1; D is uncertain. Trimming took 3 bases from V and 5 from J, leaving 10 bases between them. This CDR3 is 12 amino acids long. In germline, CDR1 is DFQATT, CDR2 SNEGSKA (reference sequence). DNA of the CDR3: TGCAGTGCTAGTCAGTTGGGGACTGAAGCTTTCTTT. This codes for CSASQLGTEAFF.

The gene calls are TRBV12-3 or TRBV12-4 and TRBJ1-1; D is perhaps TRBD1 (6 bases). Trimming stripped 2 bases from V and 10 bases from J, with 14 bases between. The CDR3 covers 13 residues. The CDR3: CASSLPQQGSAFF. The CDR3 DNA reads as TGTGCCAGCAGTTTACCCCAACAGGGTTCAGCTTTCTTT.

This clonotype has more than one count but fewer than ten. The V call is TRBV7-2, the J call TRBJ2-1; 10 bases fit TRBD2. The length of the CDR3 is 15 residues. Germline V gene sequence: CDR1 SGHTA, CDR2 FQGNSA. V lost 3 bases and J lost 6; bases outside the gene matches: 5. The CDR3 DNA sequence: TGTGCCAGCAGCTTCACTAGCGGGGACCTCAATGAGCAGTTCTTC. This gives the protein CASSFTSGDLNEQFF.

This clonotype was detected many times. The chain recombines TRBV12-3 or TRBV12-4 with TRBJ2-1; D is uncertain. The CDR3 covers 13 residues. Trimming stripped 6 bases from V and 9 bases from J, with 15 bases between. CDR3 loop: CASSSRWAFEQFF. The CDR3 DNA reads TGTGCCAGCAGCTCCCGTTGGGCTTTTGAGCAGTTCTTC.

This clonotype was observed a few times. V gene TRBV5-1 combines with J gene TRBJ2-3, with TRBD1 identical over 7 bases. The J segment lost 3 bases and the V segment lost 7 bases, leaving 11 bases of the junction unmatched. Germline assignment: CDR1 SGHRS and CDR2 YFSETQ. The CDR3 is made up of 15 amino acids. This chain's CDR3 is CASGPPGGWTDTQYF. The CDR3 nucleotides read TGCGCCAGCGGACCTCCAGGGGGATGGACAGATACGCAGTATTTT.